This T cell receptor (beta chain) derives from a study of T cell repertoires in cytomegalovirus infection. TCRdb re-called the reads with MiXCR, one entry per CDR3 protein. The sample includes around 100,000 distinct CDR3 sequences, roughly 9.1% of them seen just once. The germline V gene has CDR1 LNHDA and CDR2 SQIVND (reference sequence). This CDR3 spans 16 amino acids. V was clipped by 3 bases and J by 5 bases; unmatched bases: 9. A few counts support this clonotype. Its target is unknown. This sequence originates from a human donor in good health (CMV status not recorded). Some clones in this sample may be carry-over from other donors' samples. The specimen sequenced was PBMCs, sequenced either directly or after in vitro stimulation (not recorded which). J is TRBJ2-5 and V is TRBV19, with 10 bases aligning to TRBD2. DNA for the CDR3: TGTGCCAGTAGTATCCGTGCCAGAGCGGGAGGGGAGACCCAGTACTTC. Translating gives CASSIRARAGGETQYF.